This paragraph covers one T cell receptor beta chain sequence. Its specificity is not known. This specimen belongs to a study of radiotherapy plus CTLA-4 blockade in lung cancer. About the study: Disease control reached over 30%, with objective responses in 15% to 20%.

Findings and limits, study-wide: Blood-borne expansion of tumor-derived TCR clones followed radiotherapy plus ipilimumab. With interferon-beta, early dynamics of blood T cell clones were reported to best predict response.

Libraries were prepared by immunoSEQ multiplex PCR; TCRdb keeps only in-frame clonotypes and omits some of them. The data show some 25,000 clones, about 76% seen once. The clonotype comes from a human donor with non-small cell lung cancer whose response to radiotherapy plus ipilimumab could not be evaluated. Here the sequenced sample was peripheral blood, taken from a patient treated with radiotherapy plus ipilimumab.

Here the CDR3 DNA reads TGCGCCAGCCAAGCGGAAAACTCCTACGAGCAGTACTTC. Amino acid sequence: CASQAENSYEQYF. The genes are TRBV5-1 and TRBJ2-7, with TRBD2 as a possible D gene (5 bases). Germline V gives CDR1 SGHRS, CDR2 YFSETQ. The CDR3 spans 13 residues. V was clipped by 7 bases and J by 0 bases, with 11 bases between them. Drawing the rest from reference TRBV5-1 and TRBJ2-7, the complete variable domain is KAGVTQTPRYLIKTRGQQVTLSCSPISGHRSVSWYQQTPGQGLQFLFEYFSETQRNKGNFPGRFSGRQFSNSRSEMNVSTLELGDSALYLCASQAENSYEQYFGPGTRLTVT.